A selection of T cell receptor beta chains follows, all from one sample in a study of T cell responses to AZD1222 COVID-19 vaccine. Repertoires were generated with immunoSEQ multiplex PCR, while TCRdb's copy carries only in-frame clones and drops some. The sample records roughly 80,000 clones, roughly 86% being singletons. This specimen was peripheral blood, taken on day 0 of MenACWY control vaccination. The source is an adult in good health. Both conserved end residues are part of each CDR3. The D gene is left open where the match is weak. Clone size is stated in some rows and not others, as once, few, many or a class when expanded.

CDR3 protein,CDR3 DNA,clone size,D gene,J gene,V gene
CASSFSPGSNYGYTF,TGTGCCAGCAGCTTTTCTCCAGGCTCTAACTATGGCTACACCTTC,NA,NA,TRBJ1-2,TRBV7-2
CASSSTGTNEQYF,TGTGCCAGCAGTTCGACCGGGACTAACGAGCAGTACTTC,NA,TRBD2,TRBJ2-7,TRBV12-3/TRBV12-4
CASSLGPSRTGVQETQYF,TGTGCCAGCAGCTTGGGGCCCTCAAGGACAGGGGTACAAGAGACCCAGTACTTC,few,TRBD1,TRBJ2-5,TRBV5-6
CASSPPRTGNYTF,TGTGCCAGCTCACCTCCCCGGACAGGAAACTACACCTTC,NA,TRBD1,TRBJ1-2,TRBV18
CASKFGTNSNQPQHF,TGTGCCAGCAAATTCGGGACAAATAGCAATCAGCCCCAGCATTTT,NA,NA,TRBJ1-5,TRBV19
CASRDGIQGTETQYF,TGTGCCAGCAGAGACGGTATACAGGGGACGGAGACCCAGTACTTC,NA,TRBD1,TRBJ2-5,TRBV6-5
CAISESGINEQFF,TGTGCCATCAGTGAGTCGGGGATCAATGAGCAGTTCTTC,NA,NA,TRBJ2-1,TRBV10-3
CASSSGQGPYEQYF,TGTGCCAGCAGCTCGGGACAGGGGCCCTACGAGCAGTACTTC,few,TRBD1,TRBJ2-7,TRBV7-2
CASRPIQANQPQHF,TGTGCCAGCAGACCTATCCAGGCAAATCAGCCCCAGCATTTT,NA,NA,TRBJ1-5,TRBV2
CASSWGGQADTQYF,TGTGCCAGCAGTTGGGGGGGCCAAGCAGATACGCAGTATTTT,NA,NA,TRBJ2-3,TRBV6-5
CASSQGWTGELFF,TGTGCCAGCAGCCAGGGATGGACCGGGGAGCTGTTTTTT,NA,NA,TRBJ2-2,TRBV5-5
CASSPATLGGETQYF,TGTGCCAGCAGCCCGGCGACTCTCGGTGGAGAGACCCAGTACTTC,NA,NA,TRBJ2-5,TRBV3-1/TRBV3-2
CASSSTAASLWQYF,TGTGCCAGCTCTTCCACAGCGGCGAGTTTGTGGCAGTACTTC,NA,NA,TRBJ2-7,TRBV18
CASSHGDRAANQPQHF,TGTGCCAGCTCACACGGGGACAGGGCAGCCAATCAGCCCCAGCATTTT,NA,TRBD1,TRBJ1-5,TRBV18
CASRNRGHYGYTF,TGCGCCAGCAGAAACAGGGGCCACTATGGCTACACCTTC,NA,TRBD1,TRBJ1-2,TRBV10-2
CASSLGETQYF,TGTGCCAGCAGCTTAGGGGAGACCCAGTACTTC,NA,NA,TRBJ2-5,TRBV11-2
CTSRGPEGYTF,TGCACCAGTCGGGGACCCGAGGGCTACACCTTC,NA,NA,TRBJ1-2,TRBV29-1
CASRSMGEEQYF,TGTGCCAGCAGGTCAATGGGGGAAGAGCAGTACTTC,NA,NA,TRBJ2-7,TRBV7-6
CASSIGKGFSSYNEQFF,TGTGCCAGTAGTATAGGTAAGGGTTTTAGCTCCTACAATGAGCAGTTCTTC,NA,NA,TRBJ2-1,TRBV19
CASSLFGLGPNYGYTF,TGTGCCAGCAGCCTTTTCGGGCTGGGGCCTAACTATGGCTACACCTTC,NA,NA,TRBJ1-2,TRBV7-2
CASSFNTEGYTF,TGTGCCAGCAGCTTCAACACGGAAGGCTACACCTTC,NA,NA,TRBJ1-2,TRBV5-6
CASSQDNVGVEQYF,TGCGCCAGCAGCCAAGATAATGTAGGGGTCGAGCAGTACTTC,NA,NA,TRBJ2-7,TRBV4-3
CATSRSGTAHEQFF,TGTGCCACCAGCCGCTCCGGGACAGCCCATGAGCAGTTCTTC,NA,TRBD1,TRBJ2-1,TRBV24-1
CASSIDQGRTEAFF,TGTGCCAGTAGTATAGATCAGGGCCGCACTGAAGCTTTCTTT,once,NA,TRBJ1-1,TRBV19
CASSQSWDSYYGYTF,TGTGCCAGCAGCCAATCCTGGGACAGCTACTATGGCTACACCTTC,NA,TRBD1,TRBJ1-2,TRBV3-1/TRBV3-2